This T cell receptor beta chain originates from a study of cytomegalovirus exposure and HLA in healthy donors (dated by TCRdb to the late 2010s). Looking at the study overall: In an earlier analysis of roughly 590 of the donors, 250 to 350 Gb of sequence data and approximately 100 million unique TCR beta sequences from 150 million to 200 million T cells were reported. Because of strong linkage in the cohort, roughly five DR-DQ haplotypes were treated as single units for association and clustering. Besides the first cohort of hundreds of subjects, a separate validation cohort made up of roughly 130 different subjects was used. In an earlier analysis of roughly 540 of the donors, high-throughput TCR beta sequencing was used to judge whether each TCR beta V gene segment behaved as functional or pseudogenic. Donor age, sex, ethnicity and CMV serostatus were collected together with the repertoire data. Of the 300 to 500 genotyped donors, approximately 80% were placed in the genetic ancestry cluster associated with self-reported Caucasian donors. A later analysis re-analyzed previously published TCR beta repertoires from 660 or so donors and added high-resolution HLA genotyping to study TCR occurrence patterns. On average, approximately 250,000 unique TCR beta nucleotide sequences were sequenced per donor among 398 genotyped donors of the cohort, with 15% to 20% of those sequences being non-productive. In a later genetic analysis, genome-wide SNP genotypes for about 65% of the 666 donors were used, and that subset was treated as a discovery cohort. The later analysis used no new phenotypic data to find candidate immune exposures, relying instead on TCR beta sequences and their occurrence across donors. The study combined high-throughput TCR immunosequencing, statistical association of individual TCRs with disease status, and machine learning to predict cytomegalovirus infection status. The T cell repertoires of 700 or so subjects were profiled by immunosequencing and related to cytomegalovirus serostatus. The number of typed donors differed by locus: roughly 620-630 for A, B, C, DRB1 and DQB1; some 540 for DQA1; around 610 for DPA1; and roughly 450 for DPB1. All discovery cohort repertoires had been generated on a single sequencing platform. About 280 gigabases of sequencing data and tens of millions of unique TCR sequences were included in an early release covering around 600 HLA-typed donors. The aim of the study was to test whether cataloging public T cell receptors could identify signatures of past pathogen exposure. HLA typing covered class I and class II loci at four-digit resolution.

Broader findings and caveats from the paper: This cohort had only TCR beta chains sequenced, and the lack of alpha or paired-chain data limited which features could be detected. Some IMGT-functional V segments, including TRBV6-2 and TRBV6-3, could not be distinguished by the 87-base-pair reads and were therefore excluded. HLA typing was unavailable for some donors at each locus, so association tests used only the typed subset. The sequencing pipeline was judged likely to have produced a cluster of highly shared sequence variants as a technical artifact. In an earlier analysis of some 550 of the donors, most TCR beta V segments were observed in productive rearrangements about 87% or about 30% of the time, broadly matching IMGT annotations. A further reported finding was that TCR beta sequences accurately predicted the HLA-A and HLA-B alleles for most subjects in the first cohort. An association between a missense DCLRE1C variant and V-gene and J-gene trimming of TCR beta chains was found in a later genetic analysis and replicated in an independent cohort. Correlated functional status among segregating V segments might be attributable to linkage disequilibrium, but an unknown experimental factor could not be ruled out. Several of the top co-occurrence clusters appeared to be linked to parvovirus B19, influenza, CMV and Epstein-Barr virus, according to a later analysis. Most TCR sequences were seen in very few donors, while some public TCRs were found in many individuals. In both the original and validation cohorts, the classifier was reported to diagnose cytomegalovirus status with high specificity and sensitivity. A later analysis found that HLA-associated TCR beta chains were more clonally expanded and had lower generation probabilities than equally common non-associated chains. In a later genetic analysis, fewer N-insertions in productive TCRs were reported among donors in an Asian-associated ancestry cluster than the roughly 700-donor mean. Sequencing depth was assumed to be roughly uniform across donors in the presence/absence analyses, though that assumption may not hold. In a later analysis, TCR association rates were found to vary across HLA loci, with the most associated TCRs seen for DRB1 alleles and the fewest for HLA-C alleles. In a later analysis, most CMV-associated TCR beta chains were found to appear HLA-restricted, with HLA associations seemingly driven largely by CMV exposure. A few of the identified cytomegalovirus-associated TCR beta chains were confirmed in vitro to be specific for cytomegalovirus antigens. When HLA alleles, especially DR and DQ, strongly co-occurred, TCR associations were difficult to assign to individual alleles. The earlier analysis of a few hundred of the donors excluded some 15 rarely observed V segments, including chromosome 9 orphons, because counts were too low. A later analysis associated 16,951 TCR beta sequences with specific HLA alleles at a false discovery rate of 0.05. A total of 150 to 200 TCR beta chains were listed by the study as associated with cytomegalovirus. According to the authors, the approach could potentially be generalized to other disease states and immunological phenotypes. The only immune exposure information available for the cohort was CMV serostatus.

In total, roughly 670 healthy bone marrow donors made up the cohort. At the time of sampling, every cohort member was nominally healthy, though immune exposures that went unrecorded were likely present. The donor was CMV seronegative and was included in the group of several hundred seronegative cohort members. Each donor provided a peripheral blood sample, and peripheral blood mononuclear cells were used for TCR beta sequencing. The Qiagen DNeasy Blood Extraction Kit was used to extract genomic DNA from the blood cell samples. The table lists this clone with a count of one. No cognate antigen has been identified for it. Base qualities are not at hand, and no much larger clone is one base apart. V loses 7 bases of germline sequence and J loses 2 bases, and the interval between the two ends is 22 bases. Via the germline V gene, CDR1 is MDHEN and CDR2 SYDVKM. Taken from cysteine to phenylalanine, the CDR3 has 17 residues. The entry retains the CDR3 DNA only, 51 bases that are in frame from base 1.

Library preparation was by the immunoSEQ multiplex PCR assay. The multiplex PCR relied on a mix of 60 forward primers for TCR Vbeta segments and 13 reverse primers for TCR Jbeta segments. Amplification of the CDR3 region of rearranged TCR beta genes was performed with a multiplex PCR assay on genomic DNA. Amplified TCR beta libraries were sequenced as 87-base-pair reads on the Illumina HiSeq System. The authors processed their data as follows. A later analysis tallied 80 million to 95 million unique TCR beta chains across the 600 to 700 repertoires, and around 10 million of those chains were shared by two or more donors. Raw reads were error-corrected and collapsed into unique sequences by a nearest-neighbor algorithm in which closely related sequences were merged to remove PCR and sequencing errors. Alignment of CDR3 sequences to IMGT reference sequences was used to assign V, D and J gene segments. For a sequence to be retained, a match of at least six nucleotides was required to both a V gene segment and a J gene segment. A rearrangement was called productive if the CDR3 had no stop codons and remained in frame with V and J, and every other rearrangement was called non-productive. Following IMGT convention, CDR3 was defined as the stretch from the second conserved V-encoded cysteine up to the conserved J-encoded phenylalanine. The earlier analysis of about 590 of the donors excluded sequences that lacked an unambiguous match to a single V gene segment. An earlier analysis of around 600 of the donors classified V segments as functional when productive rearrangements were above 56.7% and as segregating when the standard deviation between donors was above 5%. A statistical classification framework was built for diagnosing cytomegalovirus status from the catalog of TCR beta chain sequences. In a later analysis, V and J genes were assigned by comparing TCR nucleotide sequences against IMGT/GENE-DB human TR gene sequences. In a later analysis, CDR3 sequences and most-parsimonious VDJ recombination scenarios were assigned using the TCRdist pipeline. In a later analysis, each TCR beta chain was defined by its CDR3 amino acid sequence together with its V-gene family, and reads without a unique V-gene family were excluded. As a way to deal with suspected cross-contamination and a sequencing artifact, a later analysis dropped 640 or so nucleotide sequences that were highly shared and had low generation probability. In a later analysis, a clonal expansion index for each public chain was calculated from normalized within-repertoire ranks of inferred template counts. In a later analysis, generation probabilities were computed with a VDJ recombination model fitted to out-of-frame rearrangements, and the resulting probabilities were checked against IGoR. A later analysis scored TCR-TCR, TCR-HLA and TCR-CMV co-occurrence with hypergeometric tests, applying a repertoire-size bias correction to TCR pairs. False discovery rates were estimated in a later analysis by permuting HLA or CMV assignments 20 times. In a later analysis, co-occurring TCRs were grouped using DBSCAN, with TCRdist sequence similarity added in when clustering inside HLA-allele-positive subsets. Repertoires with fewer than 30,000 or more than 120,000 public chains were left out of co-occurrence clustering, as were five repertoires with anomalous nucleotide sharing. TCRdb retrieved this table from immuneACCESS and kept in-frame rearrangements only. Not all clones are present; in checked studies, unresolved V genes account for under half, and no reason is known for the remainder. V and J calls and clone size come straight from that table; D and trimming were deduced from the DNA. Recorded for this sample are roughly 80,000 clones; 70% to 85% of them occurred a single time. The top ten constitute 2.4% of the sample.

Material: PBMCs. This TCR derives from a woman between 50 and 59 years old in good health and CMV-seronegative. Recombination connected TRBV28 to TRBJ2-3; possibly the D gene is TRBD2, per 5 matching bases. The CDR3 here reads CASTPGIADPYTDTQYF. Read as DNA, the sequence is TGTGCCAGCACCCCCGGGATAGCCGACCCTTACACAGATACGCAGTATTTT.